This T cell receptor beta chain was observed in a study of T cell repertoires in cytomegalovirus infection. In TCRdb, the reads were re-called with MiXCR into one record per CDR3 protein. The sample holds about 350,000 distinct CDR3 sequences, around a third seen once. V shed 5 bases and J shed 8 bases, with 16 bases lying between them. Per the germline V gene, CDR1 is MDHEN and CDR2 is SYDVKM. CDR3 length: 15 residues. As concerns this clonotype: What it recognizes is unknown.

The source is a human donor in good health (CMV status not recorded). Some clones in this sample may be carry-over from other donors' samples. The rearrangement uses TRBV28 and TRBJ1-6, with D uncertain. Sequenced material: cultured PBMCs, taken from culture after CMV antigen stimulation. CDR3: CASSDTGPGDSPLHF. CDR3 in DNA: TGTGCCAGCAGTGATACCGGGCCTGGTGATTCACCCCTCCACTTT.